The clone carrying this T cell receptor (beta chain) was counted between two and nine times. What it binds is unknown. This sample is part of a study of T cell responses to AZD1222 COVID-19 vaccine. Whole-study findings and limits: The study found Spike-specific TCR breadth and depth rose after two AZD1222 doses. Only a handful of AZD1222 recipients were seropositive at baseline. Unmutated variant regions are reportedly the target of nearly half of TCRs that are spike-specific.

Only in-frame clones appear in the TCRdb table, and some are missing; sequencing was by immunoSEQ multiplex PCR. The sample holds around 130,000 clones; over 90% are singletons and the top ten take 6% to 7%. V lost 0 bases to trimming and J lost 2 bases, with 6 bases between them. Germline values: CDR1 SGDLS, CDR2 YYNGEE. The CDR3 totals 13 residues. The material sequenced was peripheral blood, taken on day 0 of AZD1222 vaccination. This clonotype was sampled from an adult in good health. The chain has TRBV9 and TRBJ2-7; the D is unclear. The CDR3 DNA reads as TGTGCCAGCAGCGTAGACCTACCCTACGAGCAGTACTTC. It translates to CASSVDLPYEQYF.